This entry lists 15 T cell receptor beta chains sequenced from one sample in a study of OX40 agonist ivuxolimab in advanced cancers. Repertoires were generated with immunoSEQ multiplex PCR, while TCRdb's copy carries only in-frame clones and drops some. Of about 80,000 clones in the sample, about 86% were seen once. Specimen: CD4+ or CD8+ T cells sorted from blood, collected in a trial of the OX40 agonist ivuxolimab. Receptors originate from an adult with an advanced solid tumor such as melanoma, head and neck, liver or kidney cancer.

The chain recombines TRBV10-1 with TRBJ1-1; D remains unclear. This CDR3 comprises 13 residues. Germline V lookup: CDR1 WNHNN, CDR2 SYGVQD (reference sequence). Trimming took 4 bases from V and 3 from J, leaving 9 bases between them. The CDR3 sequence is CASSAQRYTEAFF. CDR3 in DNA: TGCGCCAGCAGTGCTCAACGGTACACTGAAGCTTTCTTT.

The rearrangement joins TRBV19 to TRBJ2-6, with no clear D. Germline V lookup: CDR1 LNHDA, CDR2 SQIVND (reference sequence). The length of the CDR3 is 17 residues. The V end was cut by 2 bases, the J end by 1 base, with 12 bases between. The chain's CDR3 is CASSIRNSFSGANVLTF. The CDR3 DNA reads as TGTGCCAGTAGTATACGAAACTCCTTTTCTGGGGCCAACGTCCTGACTTTC.

There are many counts of this clone. The genes are TRBV4-2 and TRBJ1-2, with TRBD1 matching over 7 bases. The junction had 11 bases not matched to a gene; V was cut back by 4 bases and J by 6 bases. The germline V gene encodes CDR1 LGHNA and CDR2 YNFKEQ. This CDR3 has 15 residues. CDR3 loop: CASSRTSGGVDGYTF. DNA for the CDR3: TGTGCCAGCAGCCGGACCTCAGGGGGAGTTGATGGCTACACCTTC.

This clone was seen a few times. The J gene is TRBJ2-7, the V gene TRBV6-1; maybe TRBD2 (5 bases). The CDR3 spans 13 residues. The ends were cut back, 4 bases at V and 4 bases at J, with 11 bases in the middle. Germline V gene data show CDR1 as MNHNS and CDR2 as SASEGT. The CDR3 region has the DNA TGTGCCAGCAGTGCGGACTTTGGATACGAGCAGTACTTC. The encoded protein is CASSADFGYEQYF.

The rearrangement links TRBV6-5 to TRBJ2-7, with D maybe TRBD2 (5 bases). V was trimmed by 10 bases and J by 2 bases, leaving 9 bases between them. Per germline, CDR1 MNHEY and CDR2 SVGAGI. CDR3 length equals 11 residues. DNA for the CDR3: TGTGCCACGAGGACTCCCTACGAGCAGTACTTC. Encoded protein: CATRTPYEQYF.

This CDR3 reads CAWSRATGDGDTQYF. CDR3 bases: TGTGCCTGGTCACGGGCGACAGGGGATGGAGATACGCAGTATTTT. The J gene is TRBJ2-3, the V gene TRBV30; 8 nucleotides align to TRBD1. The CDR3 totals 15 residues. Trimming removed 5 bases from V and 5 bases from J; junction bases left unmatched: 12. CDR1 and CDR2 (germline): GTSNPN, SVGIG (reference sequence).

The rearrangement uses TRBV5-1 and TRBJ1-3, with 8 bases lining up with TRBD1. The CDR3 has 13 amino acids. The V gene end was trimmed by 7 bases and the J gene end by 2 bases; junction bases not matched to a gene: 2. Germline CDR1 is SGHRS and CDR2 is YFSETQ. CDR3 in amino acids: CASAGGPGNTIYF. The CDR3 bases are TGCGCCAGCGCAGGGGGCCCTGGAAACACCATATATTTT.

The chain recombines TRBV6-5 with TRBJ1-6, with D possibly matching TRBD1 (6 bases). There are 15 residues in the CDR3. CDR1 is MNHEY, CDR2 SVGAGI, per germline. V lost 0 bases to trimming and J lost 7 bases, with 10 bases between them. CDR3 sequence: CASSYSGDTNSPLHF. The DNA of the CDR3 is TGTGCCAGCAGTTACTCTGGGGACACCAATTCACCCCTCCACTTT.

This chain joins TRBV11-3 and TRBJ1-5, with D perhaps TRBD1 (5 bases). V lost 1 base and J 7 bases, leaving 14 bases between the germline ends. This CDR3 is 15 amino acids long. Looked up from germline, CDR1 is SGHNT and CDR2 is YENEEA. The CDR3: CASSLGRGSGQPQHF. In nucleotides, the CDR3 is TGTGCCAGCAGCTTAGGCCGGGGCTCGGGGCAGCCCCAGCATTTT.

The rearrangement links TRBV7-9 to TRBJ2-7; D is possibly TRBD1 (6 bases). The CDR3 covers 14 residues. V lost 4 bases and J 3 bases, leaving 13 bases between the germline ends. Germline assignment: CDR1 SEHNR and CDR2 FQNEAQ (reference sequence). The CDR3 region is CASSSTGRDYEQYF. The CDR3 nucleotides are TGTGCCAGCAGCTCGACAGGTAGGGACTACGAGCAGTACTTC. Together with reference TRBV7-9 and TRBJ2-7, the CDR3 gives the full variable domain: DTGVSQNPRHKITKRGQNVTFRCDPISEHNRLYWYRQTLGQGPEFLTYFQNEAQLEKSRLLSDRFSAERPKGSFSTLEIQRTEQGDSAMYLCASSSTGRDYEQYFGPGTRLTVT.

The chain recombines TRBV10-3 with TRBJ1-5; tentatively, D is TRBD1 (6 bases). The CDR3 extends over 14 amino acids. The ends were cut back, 2 bases at V and 3 bases at J, with 8 bases in the middle. The germline V gene has CDR1 ENHRY and CDR2 SYGVKD. In nucleotides, the CDR3 is TGTGCCATCAGTGAGCAGGGGTACAATCAGCCCCAGCATTTT. This translates into CAISEQGYNQPQHF.

The rearrangement joins TRBV7-2 to TRBJ2-5; 10 nucleotides agree with TRBD2. After removal of 2 bases from V and 2 bases from J, the junction contained 2 bases not matched to a gene. Germline V gives CDR1 SGHTA, CDR2 FQGNSA. CDR3 length equals 15 residues. CDR3 DNA sequence: TGTGCCAGCAGCTTACATAGCGGGGGGCAAGAGACCCAGTACTTC. The encoded protein is CASSLHSGGQETQYF. The full variable domain, with the rest looked up from reference TRBV7-2 and TRBJ2-5, is GAGVSQSPSNKVTEKGKDVELRCDPISGHTALYWYRQSLGQGLEFLIYFQGNSAPDKSGLPSDRFSAERTGGSVSTLTIQRTQQEDSAVYLCASSLHSGGQETQYFGPGTRLLVL.

This sequence joins TRBV11-1 and TRBJ2-7, with D possibly matching TRBD1 (6 bases). The germline V and J ends were trimmed by 4 bases and 6 bases, with 16 bases remaining between them. CDR1 SGHAT and CDR2 FQDESV come from the germline V gene (reference sequence). This CDR3 is 14 amino acids long. As DNA, the CDR3 is TGTGCCAGCAGCTCGGGAACAGGGCTTGGCGAGCAGTACTTC. This codes for CASSSGTGLGEQYF.

DNA of the CDR3: TGTGCCAGCAGCGTAGGGGGCCGGGGAAACACCGGGGAGCTGTTTTTT. Its translation: CASSVGGRGNTGELFF. The rearrangement links TRBV9 to TRBJ2-2; D possibly matches TRBD1 or TRBD2 (5 bases each). This CDR3 has 16 residues. The V end was cut by 0 bases, the J end by 2 bases, with 11 bases between. Germline loops: CDR1 SGDLS, CDR2 YYNGEE.

The chain is built from TRBV18 and TRBJ2-7, with D perhaps TRBD2 (6 bases). CDR3 length: 15 amino acids. Trimming shortened V by 1 base and J by 0 bases, and 10 bases separated the two germline ends. CDR1 and CDR2 (germline): KGHSH, LQKENI. CDR3 amino acids: CASSPQGGHSYEQYF. CDR3 DNA: TGTGCCAGCTCACCACAAGGAGGGCACTCCTACGAGCAGTACTTC.